Sequencing of this TCR beta chain was carried out in a study of radiation and T cells in renal cell carcinoma. Study-wide context: Nephrectomy followed 15 Gy stereotactic body radiation by 4 weeks. Regarding the study as a whole: From baseline, blood top tumor clonotypes peaked at 2 weeks post-radiation.

This clone turned up a few times. What it binds is unknown. Using immunoSEQ multiplex PCR, the repertoire was profiled, and TCRdb retains in-frame clones only, with some absent. In the table there are tens of thousands of clones, approximately 86% of which are singletons. Time point indicated: blood 2 weeks post-SBRT. Documented treatment: 15 Gy SBRT to primary tumor, nephrectomy 4 weeks later. Germline CDR1 and CDR2: SQVTM and ANQGSEA. V trimming: 4 bases; J trimming: 8 bases; junction bases outside the gene matches: 3. The CDR3 has 13 amino acids. This receptor was obtained from a woman aged 50 to 65 with renal cell carcinoma. The rearrangement uses TRBV29-1 and TRBJ1-6; 9 bases are shared with TRBD1. The sample was blood, taken from a patient whose treatment included radiotherapy and nephrectomy. The CDR3 DNA is TGCAGCGTTGGTGACAGGGGGGATTCACCCCTCCACTTT. Its translation: CSVGDRGDSPLHF.